The rows below give T cell receptor beta chains drawn from one sample of a study of T cell changes during pregnancy in multiple sclerosis. Clones were sequenced by immunoSEQ multiplex PCR, and TCRdb holds only the in-frame ones, with some missing. Of some 40,000 clones detected, 70% to 90% appear once; the ten largest clones hold roughly 0.5%. Specimen: CD4+ T cells from peripheral blood mononuclear cells, collected in the first trimester of pregnancy. These receptors were collected from a female donor with multiple sclerosis, enrolled in a pregnancy study. CDR3s include the opening cysteine and the closing phenylalanine or tryptophan. The D gene is left open where the match is weak. A row's size may be missing; if present it is once, few, many or a size class.

>.|TRBJ1-5|.|TRBV30
TGTGCCTGGAGTGGGACAGATAGCAATCAGCCCCAGCATTTT
CAWSGTDSNQPQHF
>TRBD1|TRBJ1-2|.|TRBV7-3
TGTGCCAGCAGCTTGGGACAGGGGGTAATGGGCTATGGCTACACCTTC
CASSLGQGVMGYGYTF
>TRBD1|TRBJ2-7|.|TRBV10-1
TGCGCCAGCAGCCGGGACAGGGGGAATTACGAGCAGTACTTC
CASSRDRGNYEQYF
>TRBD2|TRBJ2-1|.|TRBV30
TGTGCCTGGAGTAGGTTCGGGGGGGCCCATGAGCAGTTCTTC
CAWSRFGGAHEQFF
>TRBD1|TRBJ1-2|.|TRBV18
TGTGCCAGCTCACCCGGACAGGGCTCGGATGGCTACACCTTC
CASSPGQGSDGYTF
>.|TRBJ2-7|once|TRBV7-9
TGTGCCAGCAGCCACGGAGGAGCCTACGAGCAGTACTTC
CASSHGGAYEQYF
>.|TRBJ2-3|.|TRBV6-1
TGTGCCAGCAGCTTACAGGGATCCTCAACAGATACGCAGTATTTT
CASSLQGSSTDTQYF
>.|TRBJ2-2|.|TRBV7-6
TGTGCCAGCAGCTTAGGCAGGGCGGACACCGGGGAGCTGTTTTTT
CASSLGRADTGELFF
>TRBD1|TRBJ1-4|.|TRBV7-9
TGTGCCAGCAGCGGGGAGACAGGGCTCCTTGCAACTAATGAAAAACTGTTTTTT
CASSGETGLLATNEKLFF
>.|TRBJ1-2|once|TRBV7-9
TGTGCCAGCAGCGGTGGAGGGCGGCACTATGGCTACACCTTC
CASSGGGRHYGYTF
>.|TRBJ2-2|.|TRBV7-8
TGTGCCAGCAGCTTCAGGTGGGCCACGAACACCGGGGAGCTGTTTTTT
CASSFRWATNTGELFF
>.|TRBJ2-7|.|TRBV5-1
TGCGCCAGCAGCGCCGGGGAAACGGCGGCCTACGAGCAGTACTTC
CASSAGETAAYEQYF
>TRBD1|TRBJ2-6|.|TRBV18
TGTGCCAGCTCGGGACAGGTTAGAAGGGCCAACGTCCTGACTTTC
CASSGQVRRANVLTF
>.|TRBJ1-1|.|TRBV2
TGTGCCAGCAGTGTAGGGATCCAGGGCACTGAAGCTTTCTTT
CASSVGIQGTEAFF
>.|TRBJ1-2|.|TRBV7-2
TGTGCCAGCAGCTTAGGGACGGGCGAGGGCACCTTC
CASSLGTGEGTF
>TRBD2|TRBJ2-1|.|TRBV6-6
TGTGCCAGCAGTCCACAACTAGCGGGGAATAGCAATGAGCAGTTCTTC
CASSPQLAGNSNEQFF
>.|TRBJ2-3|.|TRBV9
TGTGCCAGCAGCGTAACCGATTTACAGGGAGTTACGCAGTATTTT
CASSVTDLQGVTQYF
>TRBD2|TRBJ2-3|.|TRBV7-2
TGTGCCAGCAGCTTCAGCGGGGTCGGAGATACGCAGTATTTT
CASSFSGVGDTQYF
>.|TRBJ2-7|.|TRBV19
TGTGCCAGTCGCGAGAGACAGACAGCGGAGCAGTACTTC
CASRERQTAEQYF
>TRBD1|TRBJ2-3|.|TRBV7-9
TGTGCCAGCAGCTTAAGCCTGATACAGGGGGCTGCAGATACGCAGTATTTT
CASSLSLIQGAADTQYF
>.|TRBJ1-2|.|TRBV6-5
TGTGCCAGCGAGGGAAACTATGGCTACACCTTC
CASEGNYGYTF
>TRBD2|TRBJ2-1|.|TRBV10-3
TGTGCCATCAGAGAAGGTAGCGGGGGGGCCGAGAATGAGCAGTTCTTC
CAIREGSGGAENEQFF
>.|TRBJ2-2|.|TRBV5-1
TGCGCCAGCAGCTTGGTGTCTGGGGGCCGAACCGGGGAGCTGTTTTTT
CASSLVSGGRTGELFF
>TRBD2|TRBJ2-5|.|TRBV5-1
TGCGCCAGCAGGCCGGGACTAGCGGGGGCGCTGGGCGAGACCCAGTACTTC
CASRPGLAGALGETQYF
>TRBD1|TRBJ1-6|.|TRBV19
TGTGCCAGTAGCCCGGTGACAGGGTCCCATAATTCACCCCTCCACTTT
CASSPVTGSHNSPLHF
>TRBD1|TRBJ1-6|.|TRBV6-4
TGTGCCAGCAGTGACTCGCCAGGGGGCTCACCCCTCCACTTT
CASSDSPGGSPLHF
>TRBD2|TRBJ2-3|.|TRBV6-1
TGTGCCAGCAGGGGACTAGCGGCTAGCACAGATACGCAGTATTTT
CASRGLAASTDTQYF
>.|TRBJ1-5|.|TRBV10-2
TGCGCCAGCCAAGACATGGGTTGGCAGCCCCAGCATTTT
CASQDMGWQPQHF